This TCR beta chain was recovered during a study of STAT5B mutations in CD4+ large granular lymphocyte leukemia. Data came from immunoSEQ multiplex PCR; TCRdb stores just in-frame clones and leaves some out. The data show 40,000 to 45,000 clones, with roughly 79% seen just once and around 3.5% held by the top ten. Germline CDR1 is SGDLS and CDR2 is YYNGEE. This CDR3 has 12 amino acids. V lost 7 bases, J lost 5 bases, and 2 bases stayed unmatched. This rearrangement joins TRBV9 to TRBJ1-1, with TRBD1 identical over 10 bases. This TCR was recovered from a human donor in good health. The specimen sequenced was CD4+ T cells from blood buffy coats. DNA of the CDR3: TGTGCCAGCGGACAGGGGGATACTGAAGCTTTCTTT. Translated, it gives CASGQGDTEAFF.